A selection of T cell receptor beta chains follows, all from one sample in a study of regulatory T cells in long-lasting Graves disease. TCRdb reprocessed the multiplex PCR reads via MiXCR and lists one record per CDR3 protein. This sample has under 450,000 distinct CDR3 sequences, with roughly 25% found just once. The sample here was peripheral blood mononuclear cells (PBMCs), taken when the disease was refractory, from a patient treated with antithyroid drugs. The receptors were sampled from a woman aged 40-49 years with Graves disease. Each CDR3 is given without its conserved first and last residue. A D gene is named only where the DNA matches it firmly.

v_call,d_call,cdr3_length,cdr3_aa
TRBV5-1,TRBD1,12,ASSRQGEQETQY
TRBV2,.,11,ASSVVVSYEQY
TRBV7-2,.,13,ASSLVGHRNSPLH
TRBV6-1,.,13,ASRIGGLNTGELF
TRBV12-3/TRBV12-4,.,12,ASSFKAGANVLT
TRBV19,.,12,ASSIMGKGYEQY
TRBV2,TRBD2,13,VSRDLAGTYNEQF
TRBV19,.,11,ASRPRGQETQY
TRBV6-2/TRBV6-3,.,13,ASRALTPGTGEPF
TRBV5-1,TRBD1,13,ASSLVLQGADEQY
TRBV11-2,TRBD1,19,ASSSLYRGRDPLMAKNIQY
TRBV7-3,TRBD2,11,ASSLIAGWVLF
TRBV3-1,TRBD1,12,ASSTSDRVAEAF
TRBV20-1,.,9,SARADGEAF
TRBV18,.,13,ASSPPHSLNTEAF
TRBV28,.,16,ASSLDLWDTIANYGYT
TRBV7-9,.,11,ASSYSGGTEAF
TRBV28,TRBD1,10,ASVQGAFGYT
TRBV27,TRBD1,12,ASSPLDRVEEQY
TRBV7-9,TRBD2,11,ASSLGAGGEQY
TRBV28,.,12,ASSLGRTDQPQH
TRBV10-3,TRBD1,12,AIRGQSNNYGYT
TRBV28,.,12,ASSLSQFSQPQH
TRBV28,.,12,ASSLRSEGVEQY
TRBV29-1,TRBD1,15,SVLAGTGNEWGQPQH
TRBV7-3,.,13,ASSPAPSIYNEQF
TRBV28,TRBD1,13,ASSPTGASNQPQH
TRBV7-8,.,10,ASSLSQDTQY
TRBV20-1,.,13,SARDRGNWNYGYT
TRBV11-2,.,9,ASELGETQY
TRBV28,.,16,ASSSTPTPGISTDTQY
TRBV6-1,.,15,ASSPRSAPATNEKLF
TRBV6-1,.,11,ATRRSEGYEQY
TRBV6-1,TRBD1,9,ASSTGDTIY
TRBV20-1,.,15,SAIEFPGRSSYNEQF